This T cell receptor (beta chain) was recovered during a study of post-analysis software for immune sequencing data. Unique molecular identifiers featured in each of the TCR beta cDNA libraries. TCRdb re-called the PCR reads through MiXCR, storing one row per CDR3 protein. The repertoire holds roughly 800,000 distinct CDR3 sequences, with roughly 27% as singletons. Worth noting for this clonotype: Its target is unknown. The germline gene is not matched at one end of the junction; a read error may be the cause.

Study results and limitations: Comparison with controls showed significantly lower normalized Chao1 diversity in multiple sclerosis patients. Among five TRBV segments more frequent in patients than controls were TRBV5-6, TRBV5-1 and TRBV20-1.

Germline lookup yields CDR1 SGHTA and CDR2 FQGNSA. The CDR3 runs to 12 residues. The genes are TRBV7-2 and TRBJ2-5; D gene unclear. Matching the DNA end better, TRBJ2-7 makes the J call doubtful. The sequence was collected from a girl aged 5 to 17 with multiple sclerosis. Material: blood. This chain's CDR3 is CVSSLVASEQYF. DNA of the CDR3: TGTGTCAGCAGCTTAGTAGCTAGCGAGCAGTACTTC.